These T cell receptor beta chains were read from a single sample in a study of cytomegalovirus exposure and HLA in healthy donors. TCRdb keeps only in-frame clones here, not all; method: immunoSEQ multiplex PCR. The data hold about 42,000 clones, with 50% to 55% observed a single time. The source material was PBMCs. Receptors originate from a human donor in good health. The CDR3 runs from the conserved cysteine through the conserved F or W. D genes are given only for firm matches. Some rows mark clone size as missing; the rest say once, few, many or name a class of expanded clone.

few	TRBV15	TRBJ2-5	TRBD1	CATSRLTGGTETQYF	TGTGCCACCAGCAGATTGACAGGGGGTACAGAGACCCAGTACTTC
NA	TRBV5-6	TRBJ1-1	TRBD1	CASSWDSNTEAFF	TGTGCCAGCAGCTGGGACAGCAACACTGAAGCTTTCTTT
once	TRBV11-2	TRBJ2-4	NA	CASSSATKNIQYF	TGTGCCAGCAGCTCAGCGACGAAAAACATTCAGTACTTC
NA	TRBV21-1	TRBJ2-3	NA	CASSQAGVGASTDTQYF	TGTGCCAGCAGCCAAGCAGGAGTAGGGGCTAGCACAGATACGCAGTATTTT
NA	TRBV5-1	TRBJ2-5	NA	CASSLQVGETQYF	TGCGCCAGCAGCCTACAGGTAGGAGAGACCCAGTACTTC
NA	TRBV9	TRBJ1-3	TRBD1	CASSGNRGYSGNTIYF	TGTGCCAGCAGCGGAAACAGGGGTTACTCTGGAAACACCATATATTTT
NA	TRBV18	TRBJ2-3	NA	CASSTQASTQYF	TGTGCCAGCTCAACTCAGGCATCTACGCAGTATTTT
few	TRBV2	TRBJ2-7	TRBD1	CASSGGQGVIYEQYF	TGTGCCAGCAGTGGGGGACAGGGTGTGATCTACGAGCAGTACTTC
NA	TRBV7-2	TRBJ1-1	TRBD1	CASSQRQGGLAFF	TGTGCCAGCAGCCAACGACAGGGCGGGTTGGCTTTCTTT
NA	TRBV7-2	TRBJ2-5	TRBD2	CASSPGGTQYF	TGTGCCAGCAGCCCGGGAGGGACCCAGTACTTC
few	TRBV6-5	TRBJ1-6	NA	CASSFDRRTYNSPLHF	TGTGCCAGCAGTTTCGACAGGCGTACTTATAATTCACCCCTCCACTTT
NA	TRBV15	TRBJ2-3	NA	CATSSYRRSTDTQYF	TGTGCCACCAGTTCCTACAGGAGAAGCACAGATACGCAGTATTTT
few	TRBV7-2	TRBJ2-1	NA	CASSHGRDNEQFF	TGTGCCAGCAGCCACGGGAGAGACAATGAGCAGTTCTTC
NA	TRBV13	TRBJ2-3	NA	CASSLGGGPDTQYF	TGTGCCAGCAGCTTAGGAGGGGGTCCAGATACGCAGTATTTT
NA	TRBV2	TRBJ1-3	NA	CATAGDPGNTIYF	TGTGCCACCGCGGGAGACCCTGGAAACACCATATATTTT
NA	TRBV7-8	TRBJ1-1	TRBD1	CASSLGQGVNTEAFF	TGTGCCAGCAGCTTAGGACAGGGGGTGAACACTGAAGCTTTCTTT
NA	TRBV9	TRBJ2-1	TRBD2	CASSWVAGGSNEQFF	TGTGCCAGCAGCTGGGTAGCGGGAGGGTCCAATGAGCAGTTCTTC
NA	TRBV7-6	TRBJ2-7	NA	CASSLTEGSYEQYF	TGTGCCAGCAGCTTGACGGAGGGCTCCTACGAGCAGTACTTC
few	TRBV2	TRBJ1-2	TRBD1	CASRGTGEIYGYTF	TGTGCCAGCAGGGGGACAGGGGAGATCTATGGCTACACCTTC
NA	TRBV30	TRBJ2-7	NA	CACLPGRGGAEQYF	TGTGCCTGTCTACCGGGGCGTGGAGGGGCCGAGCAGTACTTC
NA	TRBV5-1	TRBJ2-3	TRBD2	CASSLARLTPQLAGGPDTQYF	TGCGCCAGCAGCTTGGCCCGTTTGACGCCCCAACTAGCGGGAGGCCCAGATACGCAGTATTTT
few	TRBV5-4	TRBJ2-1	TRBD2	CASSRGLAGRNEQFF	TGTGCCAGCAGCCGCGGACTAGCGGGGCGCAATGAGCAGTTCTTC
NA	TRBV4-3	TRBJ1-1	NA	CASSQKAHTEAFF	TGCGCCAGCAGCCAAAAAGCCCACACTGAAGCTTTCTTT
NA	TRBV7-8	TRBJ2-6	NA	CASSFPSAGANVLTF	TGTGCCAGCAGCTTTCCCTCGGCTGGGGCCAACGTCCTGACTTTC
NA	TRBV7-2	TRBJ2-3	TRBD2	CASTLRGGSTDTQYF	TGTGCCAGCACCCTACGGGGGGGGAGCACAGATACGCAGTATTTT
once	TRBV7-3	TRBJ2-5	TRBD2	CASSLGIAGGPETQYF	TGTGCCAGCAGCTTAGGTATAGCGGGAGGGCCAGAGACCCAGTACTTC
NA	TRBV5-1	TRBJ1-6	NA	CASSLVQNSPLHF	TGCGCCAGCAGCTTGGTACAGAATTCACCCCTCCACTTT
few	TRBV9	TRBJ2-4	NA	CASSPRWQENIQYF	TGTGCCAGCAGCCCCCGTTGGCAGGAAAACATTCAGTACTTC
NA	TRBV5-1	TRBJ1-1	NA	CASSQNRAQKNEAFF	TGCGCCAGCAGCCAGAACAGGGCCCAGAAAAATGAAGCTTTCTTT
NA	TRBV6-1	TRBJ1-2	NA	CASSASGSSWSYGYTF	TGTGCCAGCAGTGCATCCGGATCTTCCTGGAGCTATGGCTACACCTTC
few	TRBV2	TRBJ2-7	TRBD1	CASSRQGAAYF	TGTGCCAGCAGCCGGCAGGGGGCCGCGTACTTC
NA	TRBV5-1	TRBJ2-3	TRBD2	CASSLAWTSGGFRTDTQYF	TGCGCCAGCAGCTTGGCCTGGACTAGCGGGGGGTTCCGCACAGATACGCAGTATTTT
NA	TRBV5-6	TRBJ1-5	NA	CASSLWSVGQPQHF	TGTGCCAGCAGCTTGTGGAGCGTCGGGCAGCCCCAGCATTTT
NA	TRBV19	TRBJ2-7	TRBD1	CASSRSTGASYEQYF	TGTGCCAGTAGTCGGAGCACAGGGGCCAGCTACGAGCAGTACTTC
NA	TRBV28	TRBJ2-7	TRBD1	CASRDRGNSHEQYF	TGTGCCAGCAGAGACAGGGGCAACTCCCACGAGCAGTACTTC
few	TRBV7-2	TRBJ1-3	NA	CASSQGTLSGNTIYF	TGTGCCAGCAGCCAAGGGACACTCTCTGGAAACACCATATATTTT